These T cell receptor beta chains were read from a single sample in a study of blood T cells in healthy people across ages. TCRdb independently ran MiXCR on the 5' RACE reads; one entry per CDR3 protein. This table has about 1.4 million distinct CDR3 sequences, approximately 59% appearing once. Sequenced material: blood. The receptor source for this set is a man younger than 35 in good health. Both conserved end residues are part of each CDR3.

v_gene,CDR3aa
TRBV20-1,CSARDGGFDVETQYF
TRBV29-1,CSVDRVSNPEAFF
TRBV3-1,CASSQDSSSLYGYTF
TRBV4-1,CASSQDWTSEAGANVLTF
TRBV7-6,CASSMGLVHEQYF
TRBV27,CASSRFDEQFF
TRBV7-2,CASSLDLGYVNVLTF
TRBV6-6,CASSYMTSWVGEQYF
TRBV20-1,CSATGLAGDRSYNEQFF
TRBV6-5,CASSIPGRADTQYF
TRBV7-2,CASSFQGQGFNEQFF
TRBV5-1,CASSYQETKYF
TRBV5-1,CASRVWARQVETQYF
TRBV7-9,CASSFGQGTLSNQPQHF
TRBV27,CASSLSGDRSPSYEQYF
TRBV4-2,CASSGAEISTDTQYF
TRBV7-8,CASSKVSDEQYF
TRBV6-6,CASSYPRGGFYGYTF
TRBV11-2,CASSHVAGGRVEQYF
TRBV7-7,CASSLADNGGETQYF
TRBV7-2,CASGGDYAQFF
TRBV6-1,CASSRTSGSTDTRYF
TRBV20-1,CSARGTGSSYNEQFF
TRBV6-5,CASQGGSEKLFF
TRBV4-1,CASSPGVTLSHEQFF
TRBV28,CAGGASETQYF
TRBV7-6,CASSSGQHGDEKLFF
TRBV3-1,CASSQDVVTSDEQYF
TRBV20-1,CSARGVVKTQYF
TRBV20-1,CSARDSHGVSTDTQYF
TRBV4-1,CASSQVASSYNEQFF
TRBV7-2,CASSYGGSFYGYTF
TRBV4-2,CASSQEGLREKLFF
TRBV24-1,CATSDRTGGYQPQHF
TRBV7-2,CASSLDRRYGLGETQYF
TRBV2,CASSERGNSYNEQFF